This entry is about one T cell receptor beta chain. This entry is derived from a study of blood T cell repertoires in COVID-19. Turning to the study itself: Whether acute or convalescent, the COVID-19 samples came from the United States, Italy and Spain. PBMCs, B-cell-depleted T cells, or T cells provided the cDNA or gDNA that made up the material.

In the authors' methods: Researchers report that nucleated cell counts were estimated from reference gene primer amplification. Sequenced by immunoSEQ multiplex PCR; TCRdb stores in-frame clones only, minus some. From that table come the V and J calls and clone size; the DNA was used to work out D and trimming. The data contain 250,000 to 400,000 clones, around 90% of them singletons. The receptor was derived from a middle-aged man with active or convalescent COVID-19. Material for sequencing was peripheral blood.

CDR3 DNA sequence: TGTGCCAGCAGCATACAGGGCCAATATAATTCACCCCTCCACTTT. Translating gives CASSIQGQYNSPLHF. The J gene is TRBJ1-6, the V gene TRBV2, with D maybe TRBD1 (6 bases). The CDR3 is 15 amino acids. V was trimmed by 6 bases and J by 4 bases, leaving 13 bases between them. Germline CDR1 and CDR2: SNHLY and FYNNEI. Full variable domain (remainder filled in from reference TRBV2 and TRBJ1-6): EPEVTQTPSHQVTQMGQEVILRCVPISNHLYFYWYRQILGQKVEFLVSFYNNEISEKSEIFDDQFSVERPDGSNFTLKIRSTKLEDSAMYFCASSIQGQYNSPLHFGNGTRLTVT.